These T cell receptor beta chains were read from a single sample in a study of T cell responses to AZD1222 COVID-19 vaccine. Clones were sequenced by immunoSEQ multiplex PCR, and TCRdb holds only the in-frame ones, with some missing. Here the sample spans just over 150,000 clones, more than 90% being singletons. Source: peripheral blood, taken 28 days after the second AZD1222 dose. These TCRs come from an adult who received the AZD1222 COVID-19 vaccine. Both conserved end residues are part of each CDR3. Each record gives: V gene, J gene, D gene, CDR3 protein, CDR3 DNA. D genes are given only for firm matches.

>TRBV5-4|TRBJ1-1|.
CASSLWGRWDTEAFF
TGTGCCAGCAGCTTGTGGGGCCGGTGGGACACTGAAGCTTTCTTT
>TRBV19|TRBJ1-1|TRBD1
CASSIGTGGTEAFF
TGTGCCAGTAGTATAGGGACAGGGGGGACTGAAGCTTTCTTT
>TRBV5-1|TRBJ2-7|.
CASSFGLGDRYEQYF
TGCGCCAGCAGCTTCGGACTAGGTGACAGGTACGAGCAGTACTTC
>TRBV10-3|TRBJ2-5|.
CAISESVGETQYF
TGTGCCATCAGTGAGTCGGTGGGGGAGACCCAGTACTTC
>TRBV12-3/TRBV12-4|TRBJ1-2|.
CASSVLTVGGYTF
TGTGCCAGCAGTGTCTTGACAGTTGGTGGCTACACCTTC
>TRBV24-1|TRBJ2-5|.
CATSDTNQETQYF
TGTGCCACCAGTGACACTAACCAAGAGACCCAGTACTTC
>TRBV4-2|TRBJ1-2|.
CASSHGTGYGYTF
TGTGCCAGCAGCCACGGGACCGGCTATGGCTACACCTTC
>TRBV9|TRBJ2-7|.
CASSAGQKGHEQYF
TGTGCCAGCAGCGCGGGACAAAAAGGGCACGAGCAGTACTTC
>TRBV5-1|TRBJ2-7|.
CASSRDNYEQYF
TGCGCCAGCAGCCGGGACAACTACGAGCAGTACTTC
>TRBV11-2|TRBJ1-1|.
CASSLWGDTEAFF
TGTGCCAGCAGCCTTTGGGGGGACACTGAAGCTTTCTTT
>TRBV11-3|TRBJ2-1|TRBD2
CASSLTLAGDYNEQFF
TGTGCCAGCAGCTTAACACTAGCGGGGGACTACAATGAGCAGTTCTTC
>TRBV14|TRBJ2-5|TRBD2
CASSQEVPAGAETQYF
TGTGCCAGCAGCCAAGAGGTACCAGCGGGGGCGGAGACCCAGTACTTC
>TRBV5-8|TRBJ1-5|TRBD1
CASRKEGARYQPQHF
TGTGCCAGCAGGAAGGAGGGGGCGCGGTATCAGCCCCAGCATTTT
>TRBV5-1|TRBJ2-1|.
CASTPMVDFRGGEQFF
TGCGCCAGCACACCTATGGTGGACTTTAGGGGAGGTGAGCAGTTCTTC
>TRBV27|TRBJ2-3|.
CASSFLRLDTQYF
TGTGCCAGCAGTTTTTTGCGGTTGGATACGCAGTATTTT
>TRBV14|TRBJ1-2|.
CASSQVTWVYGYTF
TGTGCCAGCAGCCAAGTAACGTGGGTCTATGGCTACACCTTC
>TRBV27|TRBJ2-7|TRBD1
CASSPPTGGSSYEQYF
TGTGCCAGCAGTCCCCCGACAGGGGGCTCATCCTACGAGCAGTACTTC